The entry that follows covers one T cell receptor (beta chain) sequence. Per the original data handling: Estimated nucleated cell counts came from reference gene primer amplification. Libraries were prepared by immunoSEQ multiplex PCR; TCRdb keeps only in-frame clonotypes and omits some of them. Clone size and the V and J calls come from that table; the DNA yielded D and trimming. The sample yields almost 55,000 clones, about 85% seen once. This sample was included in a study of blood T cell repertoires in COVID-19. Trimming took 4 bases from V and 1 from J, leaving 11 bases between them. The CDR3 spans 15 residues. The germline gives CDR1 LGHDT, CDR2 YNNKEL (reference sequence).

The chain carries TRBV3-1 (or the pseudogene TRBV3-2) and TRBJ1-5; possibly TRBD1 for D (6 bases). The sample comprised peripheral blood. This TCR was sampled from a man aged 50 to 60 with acute or convalescent COVID-19. The CDR3 sequence is CASSLTQGSNQPQHF. CDR3 bases: TGTGCCAGCAGCCTCACTCAGGGGAGCAATCAGCCCCAGCATTTT.